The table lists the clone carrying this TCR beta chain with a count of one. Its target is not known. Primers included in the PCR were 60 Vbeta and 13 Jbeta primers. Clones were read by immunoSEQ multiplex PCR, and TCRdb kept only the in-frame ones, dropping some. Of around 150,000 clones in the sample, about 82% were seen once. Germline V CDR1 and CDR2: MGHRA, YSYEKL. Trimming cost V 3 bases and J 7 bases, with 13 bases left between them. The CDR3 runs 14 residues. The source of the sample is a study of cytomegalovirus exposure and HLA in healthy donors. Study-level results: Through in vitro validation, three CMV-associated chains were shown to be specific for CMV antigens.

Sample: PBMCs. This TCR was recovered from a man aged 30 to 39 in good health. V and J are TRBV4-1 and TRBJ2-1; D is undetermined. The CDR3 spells CASSQVSSSNEQFF. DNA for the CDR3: TGCGCCAGCAGCCAGGTTTCGTCGAGTAATGAGCAGTTCTTC.